This is a list of T cell receptor beta chains from one sample in a study of blood T cell repertoires in COVID-19. TCRdb's table, derived via immunoSEQ multiplex PCR, lists solely in-frame clones and lacks some. Found here are fewer than 200,000 clones, approximately 90% of them singletons; the top ten hold approximately 2.1%. The sequenced sample was peripheral blood. These receptor sequences come from a man between 18 and 35 years old who had recovered from COVID-19. The CDR3 runs from the conserved cysteine through the conserved F or W. The D gene is left open where the match is weak. Clone size is shown for a subset of rows, as once, few, many or a class of expanded clone.

d_call clone_size j_call v_call cdr3_nt cdr3_aa
NA NA TRBJ2-1 TRBV30 TGTGCCTGGAGGCTAGGTTTTTCCTACAATGAGCAGTTCTTC CAWRLGFSYNEQFF
NA NA TRBJ2-4 TRBV7-2 TGTGCCAGCAGCGGGGACATTCTAGCCAAAAACATTCAGTACTTC CASSGDILAKNIQYF
TRBD1 once TRBJ2-7 TRBV7-2 TGTGCCAGCAGCCCTCTAACAGGGGGCGCGTACGAGCAGTACTTC CASSPLTGGAYEQYF
TRBD2 once TRBJ2-1 TRBV6-7 TGTGCCAGCAGTAGACTAGCGGAATACAATGAGCAGTTCTTC CASSRLAEYNEQFF
NA NA TRBJ2-2 TRBV10-3 TGTGCCATCAGCGGGAGAGAAACCGGGGAGCTGTTTTTT CAISGRETGELFF
NA NA TRBJ2-7 TRBV5-1 TGCGCCAGCAGCTTAATTAGGAGCTCCTACGAGCAGTACTTC CASSLIRSSYEQYF
NA NA TRBJ2-3 TRBV24-1 TGTGCCACCAGTGATCCTCGGGGTACAGATACGCAGTATTTT CATSDPRGTDTQYF
NA NA TRBJ2-7 TRBV9 TGTGCCAGCAGCCTACTACAGGACCCTCGCTACGAGCAGTACTTC CASSLLQDPRYEQYF
NA NA TRBJ2-1 TRBV11-3 TGTGCCAGCAGCCGAGGCGGGGGCACCTACAATGAGCAGTTCTTC CASSRGGGTYNEQFF
TRBD1 NA TRBJ2-3 TRBV6-5 TGTGCCAGCAGCAGGACAGGGGGAGATACGCAGTATTTT CASSRTGGDTQYF
TRBD2 NA TRBJ2-4 TRBV28 TGTGCCACCTCGCAAGGTGGAGCGGGAGGGAATATAGCCAAAAACATTCAGTACTTC CATSQGGAGGNIAKNIQYF
NA few TRBJ2-1 TRBV5-1 TGCGCCAGCGGACGGGAGTTCGACAATGAGCAGTTCTTC CASGREFDNEQFF
NA once TRBJ1-6 TRBV28 TGTGCCAGCAGTTTACGGGGAGGTAATTCACCCCTCCACTTT CASSLRGGNSPLHF
NA NA TRBJ1-5 TRBV18 TGTGCCAGCTCACCACAGCAGGTTGACAATCAGCCCCAGCATTTT CASSPQQVDNQPQHF
NA NA TRBJ2-7 TRBV4-3 TGCGCCAGCAGCCAAGAACGAGGGCGCAGTCACGAGCAGTACTTC CASSQERGRSHEQYF
NA NA TRBJ1-2 TRBV6-1 TGTGCCAGCAGTGAAGCGAGTCCAGGGCGAGGCTACACCTTC CASSEASPGRGYTF
TRBD1 NA TRBJ2-1 TRBV6-6 TGTGCCAGCAGCTGGGGACAGTCCTCCTACAATGAGCAGTTCTTC CASSWGQSSYNEQFF
NA NA TRBJ1-1 TRBV10-3 TGTGCCATCAGTGAGTACCGGGGGGGAACTGAAGCTTTCTTT CAISEYRGGTEAFF
NA NA TRBJ1-2 TRBV6-5 TGTGCCAGCCGTAGGGGAAGTGACTATGGCTACACCTTC CASRRGSDYGYTF
TRBD2 NA TRBJ2-1 TRBV18 TGTGCCAGCTCACCACCGGGACTAGCGGGAAACAATGAGCAGTTCTTC CASSPPGLAGNNEQFF
NA NA TRBJ2-3 TRBV5-4 TGTGCCAGCAGCCTCGGGCTAGGACTCACAGATACGCAGTATTTT CASSLGLGLTDTQYF
TRBD1 NA TRBJ2-6 TRBV5-1 TGCGCCAGCAGCTTCGCGACAGGGGGAGCCGGGGCCAACGTCCTGACTTTC CASSFATGGAGANVLTF
NA NA TRBJ2-3 TRBV29-1 TGCAGCGTTCGGACTTCAACAGATACGCAGTATTTT CSVRTSTDTQYF
NA NA TRBJ2-7 TRBV6-5 TGTGCCAGCAGTTACTACTCCTCTACCGGCTACGAGCAGTACTTC CASSYYSSTGYEQYF
TRBD1 NA TRBJ2-7 TRBV11-3 TGTGCCAGCAGCTTGGAGACAGGGGGCACCTACGAGCAGTACTTC CASSLETGGTYEQYF
TRBD1 NA TRBJ2-3 TRBV5-8 TGTGCCAGCAGCTTCTGGCAGGGGGCAGCCGATACGCAGTATTTT CASSFWQGAADTQYF
NA NA TRBJ2-3 TRBV2 TGTGCCAGCAGTTCACAGGGCATGGGCACAGATACGCAGTATTTT CASSSQGMGTDTQYF
TRBD1 NA TRBJ1-4 TRBV7-6 TGTGCCAGCAGGCCCGACAGGGGGTCACATGAAAAACTGTTTTTT CASRPDRGSHEKLFF
NA NA TRBJ2-3 TRBV6-2/TRBV6-3 TGTGCCAGCAGTCGGGAGTCAAATACGCAGTATTTT CASSRESNTQYF
TRBD2 NA TRBJ2-1 TRBV7-3 TGTGCCAGCAGCTTGGTAGCGGGAGGGCCGTACAATGAGCAGTTCTTC CASSLVAGGPYNEQFF
NA medium-sized TRBJ1-5 TRBV9 TGTGCCAGCAGCGTAGATAGCAGTAATCAGCCCCAGCATTTT CASSVDSSNQPQHF
TRBD1 NA TRBJ1-2 TRBV30 TGTGCCTGGAGTAAAGGGACAGCTAACTATGGCTACACCTTC CAWSKGTANYGYTF
NA NA TRBJ1-1 TRBV19 TGTGCCAGTAGTATGTATACAGTGAACACTGAAGCTTTCTTT CASSMYTVNTEAFF
NA NA TRBJ2-7 TRBV25-1 TGTGCCAGCAGGGCCGGACAGTGGGGCGAGCAGTACTTC CASRAGQWGEQYF
NA NA TRBJ2-1 TRBV21-1 TGTGCCAGCAGCAAAGCCAGGGAGGATGGCAATGAGCAGTTCTTC CASSKAREDGNEQFF